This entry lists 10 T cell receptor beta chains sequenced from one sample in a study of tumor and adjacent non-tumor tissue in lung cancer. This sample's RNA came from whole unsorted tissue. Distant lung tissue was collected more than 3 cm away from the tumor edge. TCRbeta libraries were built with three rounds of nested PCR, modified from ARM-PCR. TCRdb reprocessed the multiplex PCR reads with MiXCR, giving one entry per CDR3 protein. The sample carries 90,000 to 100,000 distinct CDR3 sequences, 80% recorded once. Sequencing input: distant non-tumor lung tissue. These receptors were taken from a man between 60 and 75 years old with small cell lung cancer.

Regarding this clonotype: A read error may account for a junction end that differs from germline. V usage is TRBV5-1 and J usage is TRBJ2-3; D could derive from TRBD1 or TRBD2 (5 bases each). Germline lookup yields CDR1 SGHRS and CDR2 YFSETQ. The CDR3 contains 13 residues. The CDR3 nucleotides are TGCGCCAGAAGCTGGGATCCCAGGGAGCCGCAGTATTTT. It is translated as CARSWDPREPQYF.

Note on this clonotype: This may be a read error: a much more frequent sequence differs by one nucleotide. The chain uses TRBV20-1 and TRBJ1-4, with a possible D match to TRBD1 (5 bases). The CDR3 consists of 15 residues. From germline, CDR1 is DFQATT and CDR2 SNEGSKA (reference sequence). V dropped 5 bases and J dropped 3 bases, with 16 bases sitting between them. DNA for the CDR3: TGCAGTGCTCGAATGGACATGGTGGCTAATGAAAAACTGTTTTTT. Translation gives CSARMDMVANEKLFF.

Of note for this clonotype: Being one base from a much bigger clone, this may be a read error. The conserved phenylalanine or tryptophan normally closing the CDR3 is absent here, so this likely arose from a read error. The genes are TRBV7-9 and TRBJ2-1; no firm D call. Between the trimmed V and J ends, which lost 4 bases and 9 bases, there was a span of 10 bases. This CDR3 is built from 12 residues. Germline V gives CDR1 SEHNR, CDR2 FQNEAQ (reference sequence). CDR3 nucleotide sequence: TGTGCCAGCAGCTCAAGTTTGCCTGAGCAGTTCTTA. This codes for CASSSSLPEQFL.

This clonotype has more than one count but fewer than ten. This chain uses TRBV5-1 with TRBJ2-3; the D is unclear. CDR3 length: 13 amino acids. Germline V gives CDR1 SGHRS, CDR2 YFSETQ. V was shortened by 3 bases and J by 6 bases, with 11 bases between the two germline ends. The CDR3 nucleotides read TGCGCCAGCAGCTCTGAAGGCCCCGATACGCAGTATTTT. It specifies CASSSEGPDTQYF.

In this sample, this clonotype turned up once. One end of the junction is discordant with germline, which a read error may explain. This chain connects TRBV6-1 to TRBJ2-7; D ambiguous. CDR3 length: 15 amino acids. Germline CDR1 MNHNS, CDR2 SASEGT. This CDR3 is CASCEFGGPHYEQYF. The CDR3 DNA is TGTGCCAGCTGTGAATTTGGTGGGCCACACTACGAGCAGTACTTC.

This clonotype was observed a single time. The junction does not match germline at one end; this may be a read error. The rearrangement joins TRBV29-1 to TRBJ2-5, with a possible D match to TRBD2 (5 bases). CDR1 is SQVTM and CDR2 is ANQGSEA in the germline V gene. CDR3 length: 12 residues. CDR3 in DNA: TGCAGCATTCGGGTGGTTAGGGAGACCCCGTACTTC. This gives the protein CSIRVVRETPYF.

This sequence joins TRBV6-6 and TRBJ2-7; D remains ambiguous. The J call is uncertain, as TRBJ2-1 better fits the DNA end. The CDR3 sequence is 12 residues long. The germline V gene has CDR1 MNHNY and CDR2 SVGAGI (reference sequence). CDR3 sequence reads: CASNGVLQEQFF. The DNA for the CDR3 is TGTGCCAGCAATGGGGTCTTGCAGGAGCAGTTCTTC.

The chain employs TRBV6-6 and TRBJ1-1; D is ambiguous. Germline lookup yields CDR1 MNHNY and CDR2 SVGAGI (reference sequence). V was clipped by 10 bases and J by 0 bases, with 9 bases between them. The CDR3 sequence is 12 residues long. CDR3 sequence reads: CATDMVNTEAFF. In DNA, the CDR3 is TGTGCCACAGATATGGTGAACACTGAAGCTTTCTTT.

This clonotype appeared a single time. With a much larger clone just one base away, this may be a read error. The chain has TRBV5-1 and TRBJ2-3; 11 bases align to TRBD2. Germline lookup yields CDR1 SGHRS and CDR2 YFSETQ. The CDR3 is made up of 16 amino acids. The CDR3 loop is CASSLLGTSGTETQYF. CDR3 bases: TGCGCCAGCAGCTTACTTGGGACTAGCGGTACAGAAACGCAGTATTTT.

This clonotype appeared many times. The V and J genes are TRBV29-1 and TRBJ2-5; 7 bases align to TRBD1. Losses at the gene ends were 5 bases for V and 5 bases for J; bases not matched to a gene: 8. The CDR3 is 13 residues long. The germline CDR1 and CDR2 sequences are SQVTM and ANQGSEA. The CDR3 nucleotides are TGCAGCGTTTGGACAGGCTTACAGGAGACCCAGTACTTC. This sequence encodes CSVWTGLQETQYF.